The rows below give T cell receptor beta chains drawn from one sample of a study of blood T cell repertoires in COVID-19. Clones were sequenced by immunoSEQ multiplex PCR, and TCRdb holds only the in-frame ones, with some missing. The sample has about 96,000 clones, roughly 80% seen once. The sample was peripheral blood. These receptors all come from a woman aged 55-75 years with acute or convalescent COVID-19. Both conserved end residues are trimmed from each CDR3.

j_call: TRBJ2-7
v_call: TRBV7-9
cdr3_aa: ASSVAGGIYEQY

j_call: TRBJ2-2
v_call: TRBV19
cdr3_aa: ASSIGRERDTGELF

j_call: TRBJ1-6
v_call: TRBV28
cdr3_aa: ASSTGTANNSPLH

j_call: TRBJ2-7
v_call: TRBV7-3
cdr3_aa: ASSRTAKYEQY

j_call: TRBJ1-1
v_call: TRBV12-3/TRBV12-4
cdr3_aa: ASSRTGDLEAF

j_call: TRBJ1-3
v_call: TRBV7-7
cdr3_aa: ASSSGQDPGNTIY

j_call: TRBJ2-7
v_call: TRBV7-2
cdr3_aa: ASSPKTGGMDEQY

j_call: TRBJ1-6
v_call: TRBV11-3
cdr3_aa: ASSSGQGGDSPLH

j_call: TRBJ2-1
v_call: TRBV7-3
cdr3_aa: ASSGGRGQGNEQF

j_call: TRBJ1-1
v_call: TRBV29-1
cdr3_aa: SAPAGGITEAF

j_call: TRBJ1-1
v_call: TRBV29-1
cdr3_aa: SVLTAMNTEAF

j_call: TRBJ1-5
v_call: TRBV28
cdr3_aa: ASTPGPGGIQPQH

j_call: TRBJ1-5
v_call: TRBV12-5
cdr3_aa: ASGLGHIGGNQPQH

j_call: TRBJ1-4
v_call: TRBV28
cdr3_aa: ASSSQGGNEKLF

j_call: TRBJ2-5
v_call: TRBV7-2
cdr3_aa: ASSPGLAVGTQY

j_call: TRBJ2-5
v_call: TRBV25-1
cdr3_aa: ASSELTAYQETQY

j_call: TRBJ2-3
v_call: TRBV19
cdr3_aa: ASSTPSTGTQY

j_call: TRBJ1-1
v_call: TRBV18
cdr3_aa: AGQGAFGAEAF

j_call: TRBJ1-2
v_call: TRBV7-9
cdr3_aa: ASSLVEGTPT

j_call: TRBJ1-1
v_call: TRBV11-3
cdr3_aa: ASSPVGRFYAGIKDTEAF

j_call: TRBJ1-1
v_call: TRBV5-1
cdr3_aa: ASSFPQGGYTEAF

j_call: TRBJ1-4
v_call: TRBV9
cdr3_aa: ASSVGQGYEKLF

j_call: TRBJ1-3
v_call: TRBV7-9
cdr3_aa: ASSLAARNTIY

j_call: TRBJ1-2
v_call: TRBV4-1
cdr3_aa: ASSQDPGQGVYGYT

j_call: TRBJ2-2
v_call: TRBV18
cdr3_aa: ASIDRGVNTGELF

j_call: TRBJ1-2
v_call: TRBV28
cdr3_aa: ASSFGSGGYGYT

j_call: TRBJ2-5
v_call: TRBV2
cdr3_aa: ASPKGQGASGETQY

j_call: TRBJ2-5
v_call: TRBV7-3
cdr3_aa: ASSLGLAGGQETQY

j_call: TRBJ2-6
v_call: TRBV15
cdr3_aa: ATSRVTGWSGANVLT

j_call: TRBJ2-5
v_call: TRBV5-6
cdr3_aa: ASSLDLQGQETQY

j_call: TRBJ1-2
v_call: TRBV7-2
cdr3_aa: ASSSVGTGLNGYT

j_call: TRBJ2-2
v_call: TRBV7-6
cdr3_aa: ASSSPARGVDTGELF

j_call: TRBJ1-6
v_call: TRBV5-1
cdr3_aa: ASSDGTGGQPLH

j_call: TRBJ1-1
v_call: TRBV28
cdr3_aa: ASLTPAAMNTEAF

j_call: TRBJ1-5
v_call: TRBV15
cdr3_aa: ATSSPGQALGRFQPQH

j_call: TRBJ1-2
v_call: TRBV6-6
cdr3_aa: ASAQSEAYGYT

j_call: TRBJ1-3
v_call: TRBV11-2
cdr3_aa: ASSFGQGGGNTIY

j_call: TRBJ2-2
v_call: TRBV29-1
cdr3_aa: SVREESNTGELF

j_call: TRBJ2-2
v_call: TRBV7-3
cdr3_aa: ASSTGTGAFNTGELF

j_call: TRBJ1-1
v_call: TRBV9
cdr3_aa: ASSVVQGGNTEAF

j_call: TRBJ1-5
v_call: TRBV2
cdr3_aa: ASSGSGQPQH

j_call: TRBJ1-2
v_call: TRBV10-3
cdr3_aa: AISDSYGYT

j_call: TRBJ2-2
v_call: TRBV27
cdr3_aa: ASSFLRGGGSAGELF

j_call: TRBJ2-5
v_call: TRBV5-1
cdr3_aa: ASSMTSGQETQY

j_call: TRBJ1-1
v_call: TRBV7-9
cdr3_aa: ASSLGQGDTEAF

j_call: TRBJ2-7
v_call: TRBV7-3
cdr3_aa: ASSLMQGNYEQY